This T cell receptor beta chain was profiled in a study of control samples from healthy donors and cancer patients. The method was immunoSEQ multiplex PCR; TCRdb's version includes in-frame clones alone and lacks a portion of them. The sample lists about 250,000 clones; approximately 80% were seen once. This CDR3 region has 14 residues. CDR1 LNHDA and CDR2 SQIVND come from the germline V gene (reference sequence). V was clipped by 3 bases and J by 8 bases; unmatched bases: 5. The source of this sequence is a woman aged 55-69 years with lung cancer. Material for sequencing was PBMCs. The J gene is TRBJ2-1, the V gene TRBV19, with 9 positions matching TRBD2. CDR3 in DNA: TGTGCCAGTAGTATGGCGGGAGGGCCCCATGAGCAGTTCTTC. Translating gives CASSMAGGPHEQFF.